One and the same sample provided the 16 T cell receptor beta chains below, sequenced in a study of vaccination and CD4 T cells after COVID-19. At the Johns Hopkins FTIC core, DNA taken from cultured CD4+ T cells was sequenced by way of the Oncomine TCR Beta short-read assay. MiXCR, applied by TCRdb to the PCR reads, yields one record per CDR3 protein. The sample has some 7,600 distinct CDR3 sequences, 55% seen once. No cognate antigen is known for these TCRs. Regarding treatment: approximately nine-day PBMC culture with coronavirus spike peptide pools or control peptides (ViraFEST assay). The specimen was CD4+ T cells from blood, cultured in vitro. The receptors derive from a human donor who had recovered from COVID-19.

The chain couples TRBV25-1 to TRBJ2-6; D gene ambiguous. Germline V gives CDR1 MGHDK, CDR2 SYGVNS. CDR3 length: 17 residues. Trimming took off 2 bases at V and 0 bases at J, with 11 bases between the two ends. The CDR3 DNA is TGTGCCAGCAGTGAACCGGCAGGATACTCTGGGGCCAACGTCCTGACTTTC. Its protein is CASSEPAGYSGANVLTF. The entire variable domain, with the rest obtained from reference TRBV25-1 and TRBJ2-6, is as follows: EADIYQTPRYLVIGTGKKITLECSQTMGHDKMYWYQQDPGMELHLIHYSYGVNSTEKGDLSSESTVSRIRTEHFPLTLESARPSHTSQYLCASSEPAGYSGANVLTFGAGSRLTVL.

The V gene is TRBV28, the J gene TRBJ2-7; no reliable D call. The germline CDR1 and CDR2 sequences are MDHEN and SYDVKM. Trimming removed 4 bases at V and 3 bases at J, with 7 bases between. The CDR3 runs to 12 residues. The CDR3 DNA follows: TGTGCCAGCAGTTCCAGCTACTACGAGCAGTACTTC. Encoded protein: CASSSSYYEQYF.

The CDR3, as DNA: TGCGCCAGCAGCTTCGGGGACAGGGGATCGAACTATGGCTACACCTTC. It encodes CASSFGDRGSNYGYTF. The chain has TRBV5-1 and TRBJ1-2; 10 bases fit TRBD1. The CDR3 has 16 residues. V dropped 2 bases and J dropped 2; count of bases not matched to a gene: 6. CDR1 is SGHRS, CDR2 YFSETQ, per germline.

The V gene is TRBV7-9, the J gene TRBJ1-1; D might be TRBD1 (5 bases). Between the trimmed V and J ends, which lost 7 bases and 4 bases, there was a span of 22 bases. This CDR3 is 16 amino acids long. Germline CDR1 and CDR2: SEHNR and FQNEAQ (reference sequence). The CDR3 spells CASTTPYEQGRTEAFF. The CDR3, as DNA: TGTGCCAGCACCACACCCTACGAGCAGGGACGCACTGAAGCTTTCTTT.

This clonotype was observed a handful of times. V gene TRBV2 combines with J gene TRBJ1-1, with 8 positions matching TRBD1. This CDR3 is 15 amino acids long. Trimming at V came to 5 bases and at J to 5 bases, leaving 10 bases not matched to a gene. Germline CDR1 SNHLY, CDR2 FYNNEI. The CDR3 region has the DNA TGTGCCAGCAGTTACACCTGGACAGGGAGAACTGAAGCTTTCTTT. Translation gives CASSYTWTGRTEAFF.

The V gene is TRBV6-1, the J gene TRBJ2-1; 9 nucleotides align to TRBD1. V dropped 0 bases and J dropped 7; count of bases not matched to a gene: 10. There are 17 residues in the CDR3. CDR1 MNHNS and CDR2 SASEGT come from the germline V gene. CDR3 DNA sequence: TGTGCCAGCAGTGAAGCACCCGGGACAGGGTTATGGAATGAGCAGTTCTTC. Its translation: CASSEAPGTGLWNEQFF.

This clonotype was seen a handful of times. The rearrangement uses TRBV20-1 and TRBJ2-5; tentative D call: TRBD1 (6 bases). Trimming took off 3 bases at V and 5 bases at J, with 19 bases between the two ends. CDR1 DFQATT and CDR2 SNEGSKA come from the germline V gene (reference sequence). This CDR3 contains 15 residues. CDR3 sequence reads: CSARIIGGRGETQYF. The CDR3 DNA sequence: TGCAGTGCTAGGATCATAGGGGGTCGAGGGGAGACCCAGTACTTC.

The gene calls are TRBV5-1 and TRBJ1-1; D is undetermined. Germline CDR1 reads SGHRS; CDR2 reads YFSETQ. Trimming shortened V by 0 bases and J by 5 bases, and 11 bases separated the two germline ends. This CDR3 spans 14 amino acids. CDR3 in DNA: TGCGCCAGCAGCTTGGATGAGTTGGGGACTGAAGCTTTCTTT. It is translated as CASSLDELGTEAFF.

The chain is built from TRBV20-1 and TRBJ2-1, with a tentative D call TRBD2 (6 bases). CDR3 size: 17 residues. Germline V CDR1 and CDR2: DFQATT, SNEGSKA (reference sequence). With 0 bases removed from V and 1 base from J, the gap between germline ends came to 16 bases. Here the CDR3 reads CSARDTLAGKSYNEQFF. For the CDR3, the DNA is TGCAGTGCTAGAGACACCCTCGCGGGGAAGTCCTACAATGAGCAGTTCTTC.

V is TRBV20-1 and J is TRBJ2-3, with 9 bases aligning to TRBD2. The CDR3 is 14 residues long. The trim removed 6 bases at V and 5 bases at J, leaving 9 bases unmatched. Germline lookup yields CDR1 DFQATT and CDR2 SNEGSKA (reference sequence). The CDR3 protein is CSASRAGGVDTQYF. The CDR3 coding sequence is TGCAGTGCCAGCCGAGCGGGGGGCGTAGATACGCAGTATTTT.

The chain is built from TRBV7-2 and TRBJ2-2, with unresolved D. The CDR3 runs 12 residues. Germline values: CDR1 SGHTA, CDR2 FQGNSA. Between the trimmed V and J ends, which lost 5 bases and 6 bases, there was a span of 7 bases. The CDR3 DNA follows: TGTGCCAGCAGCCCCCCTCCCGGGGAGCTGTTTTTT. Translation gives CASSPPPGELFF.

V gene TRBV12-3 or TRBV12-4 combines with J gene TRBJ2-3; a weak D match, TRBD1 (6 bases). The CDR3 totals 14 residues. V shed 3 bases and J shed 0 bases, with 7 bases lying between them. CDR3 region: CASSLGASTDTQYF. CDR3 DNA sequence: TGTGCCAGCAGTTTGGGGGCTAGCACAGATACGCAGTATTTT.

This clonotype has only one observation. The chain combines TRBV6-2 or TRBV6-3 with TRBJ1-1, with 7 bases aligning to TRBD1. V trimming: 2 bases; J trimming: 0 bases; junction bases outside the gene matches: 9. The CDR3 totals 17 residues. CDR1 and CDR2 (germline): MNHEY, SVGEGT. The CDR3 bases are TGTGCCAGCAGTTACCAGACAGGGAGTACGGTGAACACTGAAGCTTTCTTT. Translated: CASSYQTGSTVNTEAFF.

The count of this clonotype is one. The chain employs TRBV6-1 and TRBJ2-2, with 9 bases matching TRBD1. J was trimmed by 6 bases and V by 6 bases; bases with no gene match: 5. Per the germline V gene, CDR1 is MNHNS and CDR2 is SASEGT. The CDR3 consists of 14 residues. The CDR3 sequence is CASRDRGVAGELFF. CDR3 DNA sequence: TGTGCCAGCAGGGACAGGGGAGTAGCCGGGGAGCTGTTTTTT.

DNA of the CDR3: TGCAGAGTCCAGGGGATTTCGGAGACTGAAGCTTTCTTT. It translates to CRVQGISETEAFF. The rearrangement links TRBV20-1 to TRBJ1-1; weak D call: TRBD1 (6 bases). The CDR3 runs 13 residues. Germline CDR1 reads DFQATT; CDR2 reads SNEGSKA (reference sequence).

The chain's CDR3 is CASSPVGGVTEAFF. CDR3 in DNA: TGTGCCAGCAGCCCCGTCGGGGGGGTCACTGAAGCTTTCTTT. The chain has TRBV12-3 or TRBV12-4 and TRBJ1-1, with D perhaps TRBD1 (5 bases). The CDR3 length is 14 residues. V shed 6 bases and J shed 4 bases, with 15 bases lying between them.